The TCR beta chain described here comes from a study of cytomegalovirus exposure and HLA in healthy donors. It was with 60 Vbeta and 13 Jbeta primers that the PCR ran. Using immunoSEQ multiplex PCR, the repertoire was profiled, and TCRdb retains in-frame clones only, with some absent. The sample includes about 130,000 clones, approximately 74% of them seen just once. Germline assignment: CDR1 SGHTA and CDR2 FQGNSA. V was pared by 0 bases and J by 6 bases, with 9 bases of the junction left unmatched. The CDR3 loop spans 18 amino acids. The clonotype comes from a male donor in good health and CMV-seronegative. The sequenced sample was PBMCs. The chain has TRBV7-2 and TRBJ1-6, with 9 bases fitting TRBD1. The CDR3 nucleotides read TGTGCCAGCAGCTTAGCGTTTGACAGGGGGATCCGTAATTCACCCCTCCACTTT. It is translated as CASSLAFDRGIRNSPLHF.